The clone carrying this TCR beta chain was observed a few times. This entry is derived from a study of graft-versus-host responses after intestinal transplantation. Trimming pared 3 bases from V and 0 bases from J, leaving 11 bases between. The CDR3 sequence is 15 residues long. Germline V gives CDR1 GTSNPN, CDR2 SVGIG (reference sequence). Sequencing was performed with immunoSEQ multiplex PCR; in TCRdb, only in-frame clones are kept and a portion is missing. The sample lists some 21,000 clones, 55% to 60% occurring once. V and J are TRBV30 and TRBJ1-4; the D is unclear. The source is a human patient who received an intestinal transplant. The material sequenced was alloreactive CD4+ T cells from a mixed lymphocyte reaction culture, taken before intestinal transplant. Subset meaning: CFSE-low proliferating T cells sorted from approximately 6-day pre-transplant mixed lymphocyte reaction (GvH or HvG direction). The CDR3 spells CAWSPGSSTNEKLFF. As DNA, the CDR3 is TGTGCCTGGAGCCCAGGTTCTTCAACTAATGAAAAACTGTTTTTT.